Below, 30 T cell receptor beta chains from the same sample are listed, as sequenced in a study of T cell responses to AZD1222 COVID-19 vaccine. This table comes from immunoSEQ multiplex PCR, and its TCRdb copy is limited to in-frame clones, with some not included. The sample holds about 110,000 clones, 92% seen once. The specimen was peripheral blood, collected 28 days after the second AZD1222 dose. The receptor source for this set is an adult who received the AZD1222 COVID-19 vaccine.

This clone was recorded once. The chain combines TRBV9 with TRBJ2-3; 11 bases align to TRBD2. J lost 8 bases, V lost 0 bases, and 8 bases had no gene match. Germline CDR1 and CDR2: SGDLS and YYNGEE. The CDR3 totals 16 residues. Here the CDR3 reads CASSVEASGRYVTQYF. The CDR3 DNA sequence: TGTGCCAGCAGCGTAGAAGCTAGCGGGAGGTATGTTACGCAGTATTTT.

The V gene is TRBV30, the J gene TRBJ2-5, with D perhaps TRBD2 (6 bases). Trimming pared 0 bases from V and 5 bases from J, leaving 22 bases between. Germline CDR1 and CDR2: GTSNPN and SVGIG (reference sequence). The CDR3 spans 17 residues. The CDR3 sequence is CAWSVLSWSGLRETQYF. Here the CDR3 DNA reads TGTGCCTGGAGTGTACTAAGTTGGAGCGGGTTGCGGGAGACCCAGTACTTC.

J is TRBJ2-7 and V is TRBV18; no definite D call. The V gene's germline CDR1 is KGHSH and CDR2 LQKENI. Trimming removed 4 bases from V and 0 bases from J, with 10 bases in between. CDR3 size: 14 residues. The CDR3 reads CASSHLQSSYEQYF. As DNA, the CDR3 is TGTGCCAGCTCACACTTACAGAGCTCCTACGAGCAGTACTTC. Full variable domain (missing parts from reference TRBV18 and TRBJ2-7): NAGVMQNPRHLVRRRGQEARLRCSPMKGHSHVYWYRQLPEEGLKFMVYLQKENIIDESGMPKERFSAEFPKEGPSILRIQQVVRGDSAAYFCASSHLQSSYEQYFGPGTRLTVT.

The chain is built from TRBV4-3 and TRBJ1-4, with 9 bases aligning to TRBD1. With V trimmed by 3 bases and J by 6 bases, 2 bases remained unmatched. Germline V lookup: CDR1 LGHNA, CDR2 YSLEER. CDR3 size: 14 residues. The CDR3 region has the DNA TGCGCCAGCAGCCAGACAGGGGGGTATGAAAAACTGTTTTTT. Protein sequence: CASSQTGGYEKLFF.

The rearrangement uses TRBV29-1 and TRBJ2-3; D is uncertain. Trimming pared 4 bases from V and 1 base from J, leaving 9 bases between. CDR1 is SQVTM, CDR2 ANQGSEA, per germline. The CDR3 totals 13 residues. The CDR3 loop is CSVGLYGTDTQYF. The DNA of the CDR3 is TGCAGCGTTGGATTGTATGGCACAGATACGCAGTATTTT.

This chain joins TRBV7-6 and TRBJ2-1; D gene uncertain. Germline V gene data show CDR1 as SGHVS and CDR2 as FNYEAQ. The CDR3 consists of 16 residues. V was cut by 0 bases and J by 6 bases, with 15 bases left in between. The CDR3 loop is CASSLAVSVLSNEQFF. As DNA, the CDR3 is TGTGCCAGCAGCTTAGCTGTCAGCGTTTTGAGCAATGAGCAGTTCTTC.

The chain couples TRBV5-4 to TRBJ2-2; D unresolved. V lost 4 bases and J lost 2, with 12 bases in between. The CDR3 sequence is 15 residues long. Germline V gives CDR1 SGHNT, CDR2 YYREEE (reference sequence). As DNA, the CDR3 is TGTGCCAGCAGCCGGGCCGGTAGAAACACCGGGGAGCTGTTTTTT. It is translated as CASSRAGRNTGELFF.

This clone was observed a few times. The chain joins TRBV18 to TRBJ1-6; D is unresolved. V dropped 3 bases and J dropped 6 bases, with 6 bases sitting between them. Germline-derived CDR1 and CDR2 are KGHSH and LQKENI. The CDR3 totals 13 residues. This chain's CDR3 is CASSPYSNSPLHF. The DNA for the CDR3 is TGTGCCAGCTCACCGTACTCTAATTCACCCCTCCACTTT.

The chain uses TRBV28 and TRBJ1-1; D is perhaps TRBD1 (5 bases). CDR1 and CDR2 from the germline V gene are MDHEN and SYDVKM. The CDR3 loop spans 15 amino acids. V lost 3 bases, J lost 3 bases, and 14 bases lay in between. CDR3: CASSFWQQGDTEAFF. The CDR3 DNA reads as TGTGCCAGCAGTTTTTGGCAGCAAGGGGACACTGAAGCTTTCTTT.

V is TRBV19 and J is TRBJ1-3; the D gene is possibly TRBD1 (5 bases). Trimming took 5 bases from V and 1 from J, leaving 15 bases between them. CDR1 is LNHDA, CDR2 SQIVND, per germline (reference sequence). The CDR3 loop spans 16 amino acids. CDR3 coding DNA: TGTGCCAGTAGTCCCCGGGGACTTTCGTCTGGAAACACCATATATTTT. It yields the protein CASSPRGLSSGNTIYF.

The chain employs TRBV10-2 and TRBJ1-5; no clear D. The ends were cut back, 2 bases at V and 0 bases at J, with 2 bases in the middle. CDR1 WSHSY and CDR2 SAAADI come from the germline V gene. This CDR3 is built from 13 residues. The CDR3: CASSENSNQPQHF. DNA for the CDR3: TGCGCCAGCAGTGAGAATAGCAATCAGCCCCAGCATTTT.

The V call is TRBV5-4, the J call TRBJ2-1, with 13 nucleotides matching TRBD2. The V segment lost 4 bases and the J segment 6 bases; nucleotides outside the gene matches: 10. CDR3 length: 17 amino acids. Germline lookup yields CDR1 SGHNT and CDR2 YYREEE (reference sequence). CDR3 nucleotides: TGTGCCAGCAGCGCGCAGACACTAGCGGGAGGGGTCAATGAGCAGTTCTTC. Translation gives CASSAQTLAGGVNEQFF.

The chain joins TRBV19 to TRBJ1-3; D is unresolved. V lost 7 bases to trimming and J lost 4 bases, with 11 bases between them. The germline V gene has CDR1 LNHDA and CDR2 SQIVND (reference sequence). The CDR3 totals 13 residues. The CDR3: CASIAGFGNTIYF. As DNA, the CDR3 is TGTGCCAGTATAGCGGGGTTCGGAAACACCATATATTTT.

This chain uses TRBV7-2 with TRBJ1-6; no clear D gene. CDR1 is SGHTA, CDR2 FQGNSA, per germline. This CDR3 spans 15 amino acids. V dropped 2 bases and J dropped 5 bases, with 10 bases sitting between them. This CDR3 reads CASSLFRADNSPLHF. The CDR3 bases are TGTGCCAGCAGCTTATTTCGGGCAGATAATTCACCCCTCCACTTT.

The V gene is TRBV30, the J gene TRBJ1-1, with a tentative D call TRBD1 (6 bases). The CDR3 loop spans 18 amino acids. V was pared by 3 bases and J by 1 base, with 24 bases between. CDR1 and CDR2 from the germline V gene are GTSNPN and SVGIG (reference sequence). The CDR3 loop reads CAWRVPGTSDWANTEAFF. CDR3 nucleotide sequence: TGTGCCTGGAGAGTCCCCGGGACATCTGATTGGGCGAACACTGAAGCTTTCTTT.

The V call is TRBV19, the J call TRBJ1-5, with 7 bases aligning to TRBD1. Germline V lookup: CDR1 LNHDA, CDR2 SQIVND (reference sequence). V lost 5 bases and J lost 7; bases outside the gene matches: 8. The CDR3 covers 14 residues. For the CDR3, the DNA is TGTGCCAGTAGTCCTCGACAGGGAACACAGCCCCAGCATTTT. Amino acids: CASSPRQGTQPQHF.

The V gene is TRBV4-1, the J gene TRBJ1-6; 7 bases fit TRBD1. Unmatched junction bases numbered 7, after V lost 3 bases and J lost 8 bases. The CDR3 spans 15 residues. The germline CDR1 and CDR2 sequences are MGHRA and YSYEKL. This CDR3 is CASSHFQGDDSPLHF. The CDR3 DNA is TGCGCCAGCAGCCATTTCCAGGGGGACGATTCACCCCTCCACTTT.

The chain uses TRBV19 and TRBJ2-7; no clear D. In germline, CDR1 is LNHDA, CDR2 SQIVND (reference sequence). The V end was cut by 9 bases, the J end by 5 bases, with 14 bases between. CDR3 length equals 12 residues. The CDR3 reads CASGPRIDEQYF. CDR3 sequence (DNA): TGTGCCAGCGGACCAAGGATCGACGAGCAGTACTTC.

This clone occurred once. CDR3 amino acids: CASSWYTDYGYTF. For the CDR3, the DNA is TGCGCCAGCAGCTGGTATACGGACTATGGCTACACCTTC. The rearrangement uses TRBV5-1 and TRBJ1-2; D gene unclear. V was trimmed by 3 bases and J by 3 bases, leaving 9 bases between them. This CDR3 is 13 amino acids long. The germline CDR1 and CDR2 sequences are SGHRS and YFSETQ.

The chain is built from TRBV27 and TRBJ2-7, with a tentative D call TRBD2 (5 bases). From germline, CDR1 is MNHEY and CDR2 SMNVEV (reference sequence). Trimming stripped 5 bases from V and 7 bases from J, with 24 bases between. The CDR3 contains 16 residues. The CDR3 protein is CASSLIPPGVTGEQYF. The CDR3 nucleotides are TGTGCCAGCAGTCTAATACCCCCCGGGGTAACGGGAGAGCAGTACTTC.

This clone was observed once. The J gene is TRBJ1-5, the V gene TRBV7-9; no definite D call. CDR3 length: 13 residues. Trimming pared 3 bases from V and 1 base from J, leaving 4 bases between. Germline values: CDR1 SEHNR, CDR2 FQNEAQ (reference sequence). This chain's CDR3 is CASSLESNQPQHF. DNA for the CDR3: TGTGCCAGCAGCTTGGAAAGCAATCAGCCCCAGCATTTT.

The chain is built from TRBV25-1 and TRBJ1-2, with 9 bases fitting TRBD1. The CDR3 is made up of 15 amino acids. The junction had 10 bases not matched to a gene; V was cut back by 7 bases and J by 4 bases. CDR1 and CDR2 from the germline V gene are MGHDK and SYGVNS. CDR3 protein: CASTAGQGRSYGYTF. The CDR3 nucleotides are TGTGCCAGCACAGCTGGACAGGGGCGGAGCTATGGCTACACCTTC.

The V and J genes are TRBV27 and TRBJ1-2, with unresolved D. This CDR3 is built from 15 residues. V shed 5 bases and J shed 3 bases, with 16 bases lying between them. The V gene's germline CDR1 is MNHEY and CDR2 SMNVEV (reference sequence). This CDR3 reads CASSPSDLFYYGYTF. In DNA, the CDR3 is TGTGCCAGCAGTCCGTCGGACCTATTTTACTATGGCTACACCTTC.

The rearrangement links TRBV13 to TRBJ2-7, with D possibly being TRBD1 (5 bases). Trimming removed 1 base at V and 1 base at J, with 14 bases between. CDR1 and CDR2 (germline): PRHDT, FYEKMQ (reference sequence). The CDR3 loop spans 16 amino acids. CDR3 DNA: TGTGCCAGCAGCTTAGTCACAGGATCCGGTTCCTACGAGCAGTACTTC. It is translated as CASSLVTGSGSYEQYF.

CDR3 sequence (DNA): TGTGCCAGCAGCCAAATGACAGGGGTTTACGAGCAGTACTTC. Encoded protein: CASSQMTGVYEQYF. The J gene is TRBJ2-7, the V gene TRBV5-6, with TRBD1 matching 8 bases. The CDR3 runs 14 residues. The V gene's germline CDR1 is SGHDT and CDR2 YYEEEE. J gave up 4 bases and V 4 bases, and 7 bases lay outside the gene matches.

This chain's CDR3 is CASSPGVGGGLETQYF. CDR3 DNA sequence: TGTGCCAGCAGCCCCGGCGTAGGGGGGGGACTAGAGACCCAGTACTTC. The rearrangement joins TRBV14 to TRBJ2-5, with D possibly matching TRBD2 (7 bases). CDR1 is SGHDN and CDR2 is FVKESK in the germline V gene. The CDR3 loop spans 16 amino acids. Trimming stripped 4 bases from V and 4 bases from J, with 19 bases between.

CDR3 loop: CASRTSRLASDTQYF. The DNA of the CDR3 is TGTGCCAGCAGGACCTCAAGACTAGCGTCAGATACGCAGTATTTT. The rearrangement uses TRBV5-4 and TRBJ2-3; 8 bases agree with TRBD2. After removal of 5 bases from V and 4 bases from J, the junction contained 9 bases not matched to a gene. Germline V lookup: CDR1 SGHNT, CDR2 YYREEE (reference sequence). The CDR3 loop spans 15 amino acids.

This sequence joins TRBV30 and TRBJ1-2, with D possibly TRBD1 on 5 matching bases. Trimming stripped 3 bases from V and 0 bases from J, with 11 bases between. The CDR3 is made up of 14 amino acids. CDR1 GTSNPN and CDR2 SVGIG come from the germline V gene (reference sequence). CDR3 nucleotide sequence: TGTGCCTGGAGGGTGACAGCAGCTAACTATGGCTACACCTTC. This gives the protein CAWRVTAANYGYTF.

Only a few counts were recorded for this clone. J is TRBJ2-3 and V is TRBV7-2; 11 nucleotides align to TRBD2. The trim removed 3 bases at V and 8 bases at J, leaving 4 bases unmatched. The germline CDR1 and CDR2 sequences are SGHTA and FQGNSA. This CDR3 is 14 amino acids long. CDR3 nucleotide sequence: TGTGCCAGCAGCTTTAGCGGGGGGGCGGGTACGCAGTATTTT. This encodes CASSFSGGAGTQYF.

The V call is TRBV6-5, the J call TRBJ2-7; 11 bases line up with TRBD2. The CDR3 extends over 15 amino acids. V lost 6 bases to trimming and J lost 0 bases; unmatched junction nucleotides: 4. Germline V CDR1 and CDR2: MNHEY, SVGAGI. CDR3 loop: CASRLGTSGSYEQYF. The DNA for the CDR3 is TGTGCCAGCAGACTTGGGACTAGCGGCTCCTACGAGCAGTACTTC.